What follows describes a single T cell receptor beta chain. Its cognate antigen is unknown. Germline and genes: mouse. The data stem from a study of tissue T cells after allogeneic stem cell transplantation. Study-wide findings and caveats: Blood and spleen captured only part of the tissue TCR repertoire. Anatomically similar tissues had similar TCR repertoires within each patient.

Sample time point: mouse harvest day 14 after allogeneic transplant. The graft held 10^6 splenic CD5+ T cells and 10^7 T-cell-depleted bone marrow cells. Mice had MHC-mismatched B6 into BALB/c GVHD, sampled day 7 or 14. Generated by immunoSEQ multiplex PCR, the TCRdb table keeps only in-frame clones and is missing some. The table has over 2,500 clones, 47% seen once. Sequenced sample: gut tissue. The TCR was taken from a female BALB/c mouse given C57BL/6 T cells with graft-versus-host disease after an allogeneic hematopoietic cell transplant.

CDR3 sequence: CASSLNYAEQFF. The DNA read from the CDR3 is TGTGCCAGCAGCCTTAACTATGCTGAGCAGTTC. The V gene is TRBV13-1, the J gene TRBJ2-1; D unresolved. The DNA ends 1 residue before the CDR3 does, and the rest of the CDR3 is filled in from the germline J gene. The germline V gene has CDR1 NSHNY and CDR2 SYGAGN. The germline V and J ends were trimmed by 5 bases and 0 bases, with 3 bases remaining between them. The CDR3 contains 12 residues.